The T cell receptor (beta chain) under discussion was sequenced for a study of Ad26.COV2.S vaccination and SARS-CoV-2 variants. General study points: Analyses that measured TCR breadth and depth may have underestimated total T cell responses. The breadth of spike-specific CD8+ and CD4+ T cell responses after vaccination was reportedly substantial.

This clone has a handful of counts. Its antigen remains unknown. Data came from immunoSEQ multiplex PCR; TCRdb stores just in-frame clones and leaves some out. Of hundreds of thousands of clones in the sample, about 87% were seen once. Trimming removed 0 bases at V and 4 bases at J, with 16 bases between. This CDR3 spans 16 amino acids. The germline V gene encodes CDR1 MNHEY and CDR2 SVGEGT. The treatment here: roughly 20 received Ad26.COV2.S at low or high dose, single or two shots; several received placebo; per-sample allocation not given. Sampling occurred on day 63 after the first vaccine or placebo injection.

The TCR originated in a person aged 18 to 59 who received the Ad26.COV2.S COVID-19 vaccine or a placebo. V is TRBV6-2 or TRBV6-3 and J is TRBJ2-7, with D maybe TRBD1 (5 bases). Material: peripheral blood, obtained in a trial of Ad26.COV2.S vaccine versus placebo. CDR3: CASSYSLRVSEYEQYF. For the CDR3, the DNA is TGTGCCAGCAGTTACTCACTCAGGGTCAGCGAGTACGAGCAGTACTTC.